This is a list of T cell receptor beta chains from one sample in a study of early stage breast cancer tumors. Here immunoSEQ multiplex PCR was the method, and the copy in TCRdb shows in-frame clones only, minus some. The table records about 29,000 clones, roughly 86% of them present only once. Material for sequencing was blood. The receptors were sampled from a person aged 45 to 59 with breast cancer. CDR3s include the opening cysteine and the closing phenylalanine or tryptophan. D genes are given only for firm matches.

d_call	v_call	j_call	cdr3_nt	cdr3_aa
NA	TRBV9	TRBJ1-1	TGTGCCAGCAGCGTAGCACAGGGTGGTAAAGCTTTCTTT	CASSVAQGGKAFF
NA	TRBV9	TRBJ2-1	TGTGCCAGCAGCGTAGCCTCGCCGGATGAGCAGTTCTTC	CASSVASPDEQFF
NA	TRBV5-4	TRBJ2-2	TGTGCCAGCAGCAAGCCTTCTAGGGACGAGCTGTTTTTT	CASSKPSRDELFF
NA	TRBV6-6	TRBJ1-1	TGTGCCAGTCGGGGCGTCCCCGACACTGAAGCTTTCTTT	CASRGVPDTEAFF
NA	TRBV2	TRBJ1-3	TGTGCCAGCAGCGAAGGGTTTGGAAACACCATATATTTT	CASSEGFGNTIYF
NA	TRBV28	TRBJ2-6	TGTGCCAGCAGTCCCCACCTGGCAGGAACAGGCTCTGGGGCCAACGTCCTGACTTTC	CASSPHLAGTGSGANVLTF
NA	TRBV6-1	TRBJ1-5	TGTGCCAGCAGTGAAGCGCGACGGGGGCGCGTTCAGCCCCAGCATTTT	CASSEARRGRVQPQHF
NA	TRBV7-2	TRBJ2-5	TGTGCCAGCAGCCCCCAGTACCAAGAGACCCAGTACTTC	CASSPQYQETQYF
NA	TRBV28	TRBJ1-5	TGTGCCAGCAGTTTTGGGTGGGGCAATCAGCCCCAGCATTTT	CASSFGWGNQPQHF
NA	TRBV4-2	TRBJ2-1	TGTGCCAGCAGCCAAGATGGGGGGGGCCGCCCCTACAATGAGCAGTTCTTC	CASSQDGGGRPYNEQFF
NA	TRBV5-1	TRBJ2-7	TGCGCCTCGCGCGGGGTGTCCTACGAGCAGTACTTC	CASRGVSYEQYF
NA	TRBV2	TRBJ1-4	TGTGCCAGCAGTGAGGAGTTTTCAACTAATGAAAAACTGTTTTTT	CASSEEFSTNEKLFF
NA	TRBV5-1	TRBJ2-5	TGCGCCAGCAGCGGGGCCCCTCAACGGGAGACCCAGTACTTC	CASSGAPQRETQYF
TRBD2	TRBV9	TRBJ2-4	TGTGCCAGCAGCCCCGAGGGACTAATCTACGACATTCAGTACTTC	CASSPEGLIYDIQYF